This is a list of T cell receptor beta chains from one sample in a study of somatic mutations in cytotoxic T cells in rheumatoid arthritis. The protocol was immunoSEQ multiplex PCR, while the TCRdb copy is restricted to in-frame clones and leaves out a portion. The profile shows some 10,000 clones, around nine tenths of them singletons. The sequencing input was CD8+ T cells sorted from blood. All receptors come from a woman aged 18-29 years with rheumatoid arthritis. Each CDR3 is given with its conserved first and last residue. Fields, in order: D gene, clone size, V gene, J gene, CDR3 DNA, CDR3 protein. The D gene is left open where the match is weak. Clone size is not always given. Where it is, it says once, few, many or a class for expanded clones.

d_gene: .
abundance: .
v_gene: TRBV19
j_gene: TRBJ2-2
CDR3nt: TGTGCCACCTCGACCGGGGAGCTGTTTTTT
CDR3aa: CATSTGELFF

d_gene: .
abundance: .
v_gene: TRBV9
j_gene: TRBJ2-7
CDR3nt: TGTGCCAGCAGCCGTGCAAGGAGCTCCTACGAGCAGTACTTC
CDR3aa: CASSRARSSYEQYF

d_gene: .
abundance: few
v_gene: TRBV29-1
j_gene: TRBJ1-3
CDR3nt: TGCAGCGTGGCTATGAACGGGGGAGACACCATATATTTT
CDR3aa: CSVAMNGGDTIYF

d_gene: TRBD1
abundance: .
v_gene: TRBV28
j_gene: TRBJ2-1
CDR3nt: TGTGCCAGCAGTGCCTGGACAGGGGACAATGAGCAGTTCTTC
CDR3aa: CASSAWTGDNEQFF

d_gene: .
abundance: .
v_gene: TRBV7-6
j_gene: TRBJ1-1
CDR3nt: TGTGCCAGCAGCTACGGGGCTAGGACAGACTCCAACACTGAAGCTTTCTTT
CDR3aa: CASSYGARTDSNTEAFF

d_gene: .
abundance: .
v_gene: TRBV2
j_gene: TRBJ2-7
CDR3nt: TGTGCCAGCGAGGGCTACGAGCAGTACTTC
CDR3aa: CASEGYEQYF

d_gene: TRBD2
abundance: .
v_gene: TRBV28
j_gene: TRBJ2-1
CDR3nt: TGTGCCAGCAGTCCCTGGACCGGGACTAGCGAAGTCGTCTCCAATGAGCAGTTCTTC
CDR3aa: CASSPWTGTSEVVSNEQFF

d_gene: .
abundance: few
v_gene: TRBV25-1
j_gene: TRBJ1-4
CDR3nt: TGTGCCAGCAGTGAGACAGGTTACGGTGAAAAACTGTTTTTT
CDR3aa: CASSETGYGEKLFF

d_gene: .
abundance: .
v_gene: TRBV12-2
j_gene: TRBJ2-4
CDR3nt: TGTGCAAGTCGCTTGTTTCGGACAGGGATAGAGGACCTAGCCAAAAACATTCAGTACTTC
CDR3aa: CASRLFRTGIEDLAKNIQYF

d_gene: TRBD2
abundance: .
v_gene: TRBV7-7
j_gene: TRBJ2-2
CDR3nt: TGTGCTAGCAGCTTAGGGCTAGCGGATGTGAACACCGGGGAGCTGTTTTTT
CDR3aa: CASSLGLADVNTGELFF

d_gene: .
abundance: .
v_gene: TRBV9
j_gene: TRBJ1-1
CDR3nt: TGTGCCAGCAGCCCGGGGGGGTTCGCTGAAGCTTTCTTT
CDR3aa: CASSPGGFAEAFF

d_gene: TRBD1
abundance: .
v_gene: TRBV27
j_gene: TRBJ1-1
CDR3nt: TGTGCCAGCAGTTTCGGGACAGGGGAAGCACAAGCTTTCTTT
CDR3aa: CASSFGTGEAQAFF

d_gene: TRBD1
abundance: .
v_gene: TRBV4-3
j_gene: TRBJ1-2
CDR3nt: TGCGCCAGCAGCCCAGGACAGGCCAACTATGGCTACACCTTC
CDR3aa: CASSPGQANYGYTF

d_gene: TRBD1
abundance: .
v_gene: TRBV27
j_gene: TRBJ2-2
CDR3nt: TGTGCCAGCAGTTACACAGGGGGCGGGGAGCTGTTTTTT
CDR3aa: CASSYTGGGELFF

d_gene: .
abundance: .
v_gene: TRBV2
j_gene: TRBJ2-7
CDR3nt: TGTGCCAGCAAGGGAGCGGTCTCCTACGAGCAGTACTTC
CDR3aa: CASKGAVSYEQYF

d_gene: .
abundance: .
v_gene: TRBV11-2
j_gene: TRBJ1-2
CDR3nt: TGTGCCAGCAGCTTAGACAGGGCTCGAGCTAACTATGGCTACACCTTC
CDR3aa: CASSLDRARANYGYTF

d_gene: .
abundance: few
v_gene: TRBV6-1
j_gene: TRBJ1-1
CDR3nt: TGTGCCAGCAGTGACAGGGCTACGGAGTGGGTGGAAGCTTTCTTT
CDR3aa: CASSDRATEWVEAFF

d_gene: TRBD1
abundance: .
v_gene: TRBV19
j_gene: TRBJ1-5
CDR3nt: TGTGCCAGTAGCCAACAGGGGTCCCTGGGGAATCAGCCCCAGCATTTT
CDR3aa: CASSQQGSLGNQPQHF

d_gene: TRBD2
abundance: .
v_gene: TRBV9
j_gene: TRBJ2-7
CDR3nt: TGTGCCAGCAGCGTGGGACTAGCGGGAGGGGCCACCTACGAGCAGTACTTC
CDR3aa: CASSVGLAGGATYEQYF

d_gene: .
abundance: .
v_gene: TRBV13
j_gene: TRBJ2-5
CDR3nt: TGTGCCAGCAGCTTTGGACAGAAATATGGAGAGACCCAGTACTTC
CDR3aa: CASSFGQKYGETQYF

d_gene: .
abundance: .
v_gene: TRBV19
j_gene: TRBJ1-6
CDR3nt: TGTGCCAGTAGACCGACAGTTTATAATTCACCCCTCCACTTT
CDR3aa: CASRPTVYNSPLHF

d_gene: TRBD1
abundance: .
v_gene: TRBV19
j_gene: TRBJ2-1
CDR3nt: TGTGCCAGTAGTTTCTCAGGGGGTCCGGGGAATGAGCAGTTCTTC
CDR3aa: CASSFSGGPGNEQFF